What follows is one T cell receptor (beta chain) and its context. No antigen is known for it. Base qualities are not provided; no much larger clone lies one nucleotide away. This specimen belongs to a study of cytomegalovirus exposure and HLA in healthy donors (TCRdb year 2017). Concerning the study at large: According to an earlier analysis of a few hundred of the donors, some 180 million T cells yielded some 110 million unique TCR beta sequences and about 280 Gb of sequence data. An early release that covered some 640 HLA-typed donors contained around 300 gigabases of sequencing data and tens of millions of unique TCR sequences. Of the 398 genotyped donors, 81% were placed in the genetic ancestry cluster associated with self-reported Caucasian donors. The study aimed to test whether signatures of past pathogen exposure could be identified by cataloging public T cell receptors. Using immunosequencing, the study profiled T cell repertoires from roughly 650 subjects and related those repertoires to cytomegalovirus serostatus. In addition to the first cohort of 666 subjects, a separate validation cohort of 120 different subjects was used. To predict cytomegalovirus infection status, the study brought together high-throughput TCR immunosequencing, statistical association of individual TCRs with disease status, and machine learning. A later analysis re-analyzed previously published TCR beta repertoires from several hundred donors and added high-resolution HLA genotyping to study TCR occurrence patterns. In the later analysis, no new phenotypic data were used to find candidate immune exposures; instead, reliance was placed on TCR beta sequences and their occurrence across donors. An earlier analysis of approximately 580 of the donors used high-throughput TCR beta sequencing to judge whether each TCR beta V gene segment behaved as functional or pseudogenic. Alongside the repertoire data, information on donor age, sex, ethnicity and CMV serostatus was compiled. Genome-wide SNP genotypes for about 65% of the roughly 670 donors were used in a later genetic analysis, which treated that subset as a discovery cohort. All discovery cohort repertoires had been generated on a single sequencing platform. HLA typing included class I and class II loci at four-digit resolution. The number of typed donors differed by locus: roughly 629-640 for A, B, C, DRB1 and DQB1; 500 to 550 for DQA1; some 590 for DPA1; and some 450 for DPB1. Because of strong linkage in the cohort, four or five DR-DQ haplotypes were treated as single units for association and clustering. Among approximately 370 genotyped donors of the cohort, an average of around 250,000 unique TCR beta nucleotide sequences was sequenced per donor, of which about 19% were non-productive.

What the research found in general, with its limitations: In a later analysis, TCR association rates were found to vary across HLA loci, with the most associated TCRs seen for DRB1 alleles and the fewest for HLA-C alleles. Strong co-occurrence of HLA alleles, especially DR and DQ, made assigning TCR associations to individual alleles difficult. In a later analysis, most CMV-associated TCR beta chains were found to appear HLA-restricted, with HLA associations seemingly driven largely by CMV exposure. Some IMGT-functional V segments, including TRBV6-2 and TRBV6-3, could not be told apart with the 87-base-pair reads, so those segments were excluded. Three of the identified cytomegalovirus-associated TCR beta chains were confirmed in vitro to be specific for cytomegalovirus antigens. The study gave a list of some 150 TCR beta chains associated with cytomegalovirus. Because HLA typing was missing for some donors at each locus, association tests included only the typed subset. Most TCR sequences were seen in very few donors, while some public TCRs were found in many individuals. A further reported finding was that TCR beta sequences accurately predicted the HLA-A and HLA-B alleles for most subjects in the first cohort. Several of the top co-occurrence clusters appeared to be linked to parvovirus B19, influenza, CMV and Epstein-Barr virus, according to a later analysis. It was suggested by the authors that the approach could potentially be generalized to other disease states and immunological phenotypes. Compared with equally common non-associated chains, HLA-associated TCR beta chains in a later analysis were more clonally expanded and had lower generation probabilities. A later analysis associated 17,000 or so TCR beta sequences with specific HLA alleles at a false discovery rate of 0.05. The presence/absence analyses assumed that sequencing depth was roughly uniform across donors, and that assumption may not be true. The classifier was reported to diagnose cytomegalovirus status with high specificity and sensitivity in both the original and validation cohorts. CMV serostatus was the only immune exposure information available for the cohort. Correlated functional status among segregating V segments might reflect linkage disequilibrium, but an unknown experimental factor could not be ruled out. Because counts were too low, 15 to 20 rarely observed V segments, including chromosome 9 orphons, were left out of the earlier analysis of 500 to 750 of the donors. According to a later genetic analysis, donors in an Asian-associated ancestry cluster had fewer N-insertions in productive TCRs than the approximately 610-donor mean. The cohort was sequenced for TCR beta chains only, and without alpha or paired-chain data the features that could be detected were limited. In a later genetic analysis, a missense DCLRE1C variant was associated with V-gene and J-gene trimming of TCR beta chains, and the association was replicated in an independent cohort. In an earlier analysis of some 500 of the donors, most TCR beta V segments appeared in productive rearrangements about 87% or about 30% of the time, broadly matching IMGT annotations. A cluster of highly shared sequence variants was judged likely to represent a technical artifact of the sequencing pipeline.

The method was the immunoSEQ multiplex PCR assay. The multiplex PCR relied on a mix of 60 forward primers for TCR Vbeta segments and 13 reverse primers for TCR Jbeta segments. A multiplex PCR assay on genomic DNA amplified the CDR3 region of rearranged TCR beta genes. Amplified TCR beta libraries were sequenced as 87-base-pair reads on the Illumina HiSeq System. The paper's processing steps were these. Across the roughly 700 repertoires, a later analysis counted 80 million or so unique TCR beta chains, approximately 10 million of which were shared by at least two donors. A nearest-neighbor algorithm error-corrected the raw reads and collapsed the reads into unique sequences, merging closely related sequences to remove PCR and sequencing errors. CDR3 sequences were aligned to IMGT reference sequences to assign V, D and J gene segments. For a sequence to be retained, a match of at least six nucleotides was required to both a V gene segment and a J gene segment. A rearrangement was called productive if the CDR3 had no stop codons and remained in frame with V and J, and every other rearrangement was called non-productive. CDR3 was defined according to IMGT convention as the region running from the second conserved V-encoded cysteine to the conserved J-encoded phenylalanine. Sequences without an unambiguous match to a single V gene segment were excluded from the earlier analysis of almost 600 of the donors. An earlier analysis of over 450 of the donors classified V segments as functional when productive rearrangements were above 56.7% and as segregating when the standard deviation between donors was above 5%. A statistical classification framework was developed to diagnose cytomegalovirus status using the catalog of TCR beta chain sequences. In a later analysis, TCR nucleotide sequences were compared against IMGT/GENE-DB human TR gene sequences so that V and J genes could be assigned. In a later analysis, CDR3 sequences and most-parsimonious VDJ recombination scenarios were assigned using the TCRdist pipeline. In a later analysis, every TCR beta chain was defined by the combination of its CDR3 amino acid sequence and its V-gene family, and reads without a unique V-gene family were dropped. To address suspected cross-contamination and a sequencing artifact, a later analysis removed over 500 highly shared, low-generation-probability nucleotide sequences. In a later analysis, a clonal expansion index for each public chain was calculated from normalized within-repertoire ranks of inferred template counts. In a later analysis, generation probabilities were computed with a VDJ recombination model fitted to out-of-frame rearrangements, and the resulting probabilities were checked against IGoR. In a later analysis, hypergeometric tests were used to score TCR-TCR, TCR-HLA and TCR-CMV co-occurrence, with a repertoire-size bias correction applied to TCR pairs. To estimate false discovery rates, a later analysis permuted the HLA or CMV assignments 20 times. In a later analysis, co-occurring TCRs were grouped using DBSCAN, with TCRdist sequence similarity added in when clustering inside HLA-allele-positive subsets. Co-occurrence clustering excluded repertoires with fewer than 30,000 or more than 120,000 public chains, plus five with anomalous nucleotide sharing. This is the immuneACCESS table as TCRdb keeps it, with only in-frame sequences that have V and J called. A part of the clones is gone; compared with another copy, unresolved V genes explain less than half, and the rest is unexplained. Clonal size and the V and J genes are those of that table, whereas D and trimming came from the DNA. The table for this sample lists roughly 110,000 clones; approximately 80% of them were counted only once. The ten biggest clones cover roughly 2.6% of the sample.

The CDR3 runs 13 residues from the cysteine to the phenylalanine. CDR3 DNA only is kept here, 39 bases in frame from base 1. The germline V gene encodes CDR1 SGHAT and CDR2 FQNNGV. The junction carries 7 bases between V and J, which are trimmed by 5 bases and 0 bases respectively. The cohort comprised fewer than 700 healthy bone marrow donors. All cohort members were sampled while nominally healthy, although unrecorded immune exposures were likely present. The donor was CMV seronegative and was included in the group of over 300 seronegative cohort members. A peripheral blood sample was collected from each donor, and TCR beta sequencing was performed on peripheral blood mononuclear cells. Genomic DNA was extracted from the blood cell samples with the Qiagen DNeasy Blood Extraction Kit.

The TCR sequence derives from a female donor in good health and CMV-seronegative. The chain employs TRBV11-2 and TRBJ1-1; the D region possibly corresponds to TRBD1 (5 bases align). The specimen sequenced was PBMCs. CDR3 sequence: CASSHRLNTEAFF. The DNA is as follows: TGTGCCAGCAGCCACAGGTTGAACACTGAAGCTTTCTTT.